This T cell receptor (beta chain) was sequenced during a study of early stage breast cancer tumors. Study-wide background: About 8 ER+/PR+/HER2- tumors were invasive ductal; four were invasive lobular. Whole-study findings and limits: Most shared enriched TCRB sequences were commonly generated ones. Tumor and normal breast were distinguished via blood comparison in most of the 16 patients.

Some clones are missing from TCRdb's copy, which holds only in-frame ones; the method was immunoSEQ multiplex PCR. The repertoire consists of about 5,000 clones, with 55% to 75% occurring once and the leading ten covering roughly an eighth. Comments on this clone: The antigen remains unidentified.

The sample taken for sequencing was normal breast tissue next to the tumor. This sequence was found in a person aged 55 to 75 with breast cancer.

CDR3 sequence (DNA): TGCAGTGCCAATGCCGGTCCCGAGCAGTTCTTC. Its protein is CSANAGPEQFF. V and J are TRBV20-1 and TRBJ2-1; D call uncertain. CDR1 is DFQATT and CDR2 is SNEGSKA in the germline V gene (reference sequence). CDR3 length: 11 residues. Trimming shortened V by 6 bases and J by 10 bases, and 13 bases separated the two germline ends.